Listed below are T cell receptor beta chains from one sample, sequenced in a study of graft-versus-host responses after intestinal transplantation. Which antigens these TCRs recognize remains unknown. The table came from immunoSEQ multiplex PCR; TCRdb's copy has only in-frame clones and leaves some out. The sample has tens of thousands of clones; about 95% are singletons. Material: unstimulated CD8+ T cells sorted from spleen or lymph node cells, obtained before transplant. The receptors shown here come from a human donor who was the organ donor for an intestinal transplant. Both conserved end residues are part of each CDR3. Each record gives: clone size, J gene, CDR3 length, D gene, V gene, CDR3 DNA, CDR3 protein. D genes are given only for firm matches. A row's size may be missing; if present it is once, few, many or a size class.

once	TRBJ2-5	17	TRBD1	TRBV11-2	TGTGCCAGCAGCTGGGGGACAGGAATCGATTTATGGGAGACCCAGTACTTC	CASSWGTGIDLWETQYF
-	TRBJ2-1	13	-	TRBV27	TGTGCCAGCAGTAACACTGCGGGTTATGAGCAGTTCTTC	CASSNTAGYEQFF
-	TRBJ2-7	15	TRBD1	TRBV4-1	TGCGCCAGCAGCCTTACGGGACAGGGGTCCAACGAGCAGTACTTC	CASSLTGQGSNEQYF
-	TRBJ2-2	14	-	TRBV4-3	TGCGCCAGCAGCCAAGAGCACTTTTCCGGGGAGCTGTTTTTT	CASSQEHFSGELFF
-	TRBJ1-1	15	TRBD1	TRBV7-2	TGTGCCAGCAGCGTCTCAGGGGGCGCGGGGGCTGAAGCTTTCTTT	CASSVSGGAGAEAFF
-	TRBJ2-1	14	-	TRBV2	TGTGCCAGATCAGACCCAAGTGGGACCAATGAGCAGTTCTTC	CARSDPSGTNEQFF
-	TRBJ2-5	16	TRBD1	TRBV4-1	TGCGCCAGCAGCCGCCCTAGGACAGGGGCGGGGGAGACCCAGTACTTC	CASSRPRTGAGETQYF
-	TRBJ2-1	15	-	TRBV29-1	TGCAGCGTTGAAGGGGGGACCCTCTCCTACAATGAGCAGTTCTTC	CSVEGGTLSYNEQFF
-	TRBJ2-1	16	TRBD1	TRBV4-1	TGCGCCAGCAGCCAAGACACCGGGACAGGGGGGAATGAGCAGTTCTTC	CASSQDTGTGGNEQFF
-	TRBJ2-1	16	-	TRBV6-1	TGTGCCAGCAGTGAAAGGGGGGATCGATATGGCAATGAGCAGTTCTTC	CASSERGDRYGNEQFF
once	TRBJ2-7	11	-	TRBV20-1	TGCAGTGCTAAACAGGGTCGCGAGCAGTACTTC	CSAKQGREQYF
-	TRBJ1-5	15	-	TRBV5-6	TGTGCCAGCAGCTCCCTGGGGAGGGGGTATCAGCCCCAGCACTTT	CASSSLGRGYQPQHF
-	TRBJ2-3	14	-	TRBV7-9	TGTGCCAGCAGCTTAGTTGTGGGGGACGGTACGCAGTATTTT	CASSLVVGDGTQYF
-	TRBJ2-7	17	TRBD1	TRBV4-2	TGTGCCAGCAGCCAAGTATCTTTGGGACAGGAGACCTACGAGCAGTACTTC	CASSQVSLGQETYEQYF
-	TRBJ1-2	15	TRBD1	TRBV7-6	TGTGCCAGCAGCTTAGGGGACAGGGATAGCTATGGCTACACCTTC	CASSLGDRDSYGYTF
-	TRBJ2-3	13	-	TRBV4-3	TGCGCCAGCAGCCAAGATGGGGGTGATACGCAGTATTTT	CASSQDGGDTQYF
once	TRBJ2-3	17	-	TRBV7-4	TGTGCCAGCAGCTCCCGGCACGGGTCAACCTGCACAGATACGCAGTATTTT	CASSSRHGSTCTDTQYF
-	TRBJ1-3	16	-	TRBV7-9	TGTGCCAGCAGCCCAGAAATAAGACAGTTGGGAAACACCATATATTTT	CASSPEIRQLGNTIYF
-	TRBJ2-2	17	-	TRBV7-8	TGTGCCAGCAGCTTAGACCCCCGGGGAGTCGCGCCCGGGGAGCTGTTTTTT	CASSLDPRGVAPGELFF
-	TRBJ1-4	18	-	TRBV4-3	TGCGCCAGCAGCCAAGACCCCGGGACGGCTGCAACTAATGAAAAACTGTTTTTT	CASSQDPGTAATNEKLFF
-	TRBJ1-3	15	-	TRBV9	TGTGCCAGCAGCGTAGAGGCTATCTCTGGAAACACCATATATTTT	CASSVEAISGNTIYF
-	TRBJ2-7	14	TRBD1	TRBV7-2	TGTGCCAGCAGCTTATCGACAGGGGGCTACGAGCAGTACTTC	CASSLSTGGYEQYF
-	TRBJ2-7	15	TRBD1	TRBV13	TGTGCCAGCAGTTTAACCGGGACAGGGACCTACGAGCAGTACTTC	CASSLTGTGTYEQYF
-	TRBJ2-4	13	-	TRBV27	TGTGCCAGCAGTTCCTTAGCCAAAAACATTCAGTACTTC	CASSSLAKNIQYF
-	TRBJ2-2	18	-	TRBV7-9	TGTGCCAGCAGCTCTCCGACAGAAACCTTCACGAACACCGGGGAGCTGTTTTTT	CASSSPTETFTNTGELFF
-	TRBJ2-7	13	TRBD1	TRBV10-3	TGTGCCATCGTGTCGGACAGGGACCACGAGCAGTACTTC	CAIVSDRDHEQYF
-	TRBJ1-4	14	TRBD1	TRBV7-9	TGTGCCAGCAGAAACGACAGGGAGGTGGAAAAACTGTTTTTT	CASRNDREVEKLFF
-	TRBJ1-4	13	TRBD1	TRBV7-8	TGTGCCAGCAGCGCAGGGGGTAACGAAAAACTGTTTTTT	CASSAGGNEKLFF
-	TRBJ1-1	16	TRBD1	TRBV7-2	TGTGCCAGCAGCTCGTACAGGGGGTGGGGGCACACTGAAGCTTTCTTT	CASSSYRGWGHTEAFF
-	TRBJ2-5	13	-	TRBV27	TGTGCCAGCAGTTTACTAGGGGAAGAGAGCCAGTACTTC	CASSLLGEESQYF
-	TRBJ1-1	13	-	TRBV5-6	TGTGCCAGCAACGGGGGGGTGAGCACTGAAGCTTTCTTT	CASNGGVSTEAFF
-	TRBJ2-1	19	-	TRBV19	TGTGCCAGTAGTGCCTCCCCCCCACAGGACCCCCCGCTGTACAATGAGCAGTTCTTC	CASSASPPQDPPLYNEQFF
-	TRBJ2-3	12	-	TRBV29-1	TGCAGCGTTGGGCCCGACTACTATACGCAGTATTTT	CSVGPDYYTQYF